The clone carrying this T cell receptor (beta chain) turned up a few times. This entry comes from a study of T cell changes during pregnancy in multiple sclerosis. J lost 0 bases, V lost 5 bases, and 7 bases had no gene match. Germline CDR1 SGHTA, CDR2 FQGNSA. The CDR3 spans 16 residues. Data came from immunoSEQ multiplex PCR; TCRdb stores just in-frame clones and leaves some out. This sample yields about 47,000 clones, of which roughly 93% are seen a single time; around 1.9% belongs to the top ten. The chain links TRBV7-2 to TRBJ2-1; 7 nucleotides match TRBD1. This TCR was recovered from a female donor with multiple sclerosis, enrolled in a pregnancy study. The source was peripheral blood, collected in the second trimester of pregnancy. CDR3 bases: TGTGCCAGCAGCCCCCGGACAGGAGTCTCCTACAATGAGCAGTTCTTC. Translated: CASSPRTGVSYNEQFF.